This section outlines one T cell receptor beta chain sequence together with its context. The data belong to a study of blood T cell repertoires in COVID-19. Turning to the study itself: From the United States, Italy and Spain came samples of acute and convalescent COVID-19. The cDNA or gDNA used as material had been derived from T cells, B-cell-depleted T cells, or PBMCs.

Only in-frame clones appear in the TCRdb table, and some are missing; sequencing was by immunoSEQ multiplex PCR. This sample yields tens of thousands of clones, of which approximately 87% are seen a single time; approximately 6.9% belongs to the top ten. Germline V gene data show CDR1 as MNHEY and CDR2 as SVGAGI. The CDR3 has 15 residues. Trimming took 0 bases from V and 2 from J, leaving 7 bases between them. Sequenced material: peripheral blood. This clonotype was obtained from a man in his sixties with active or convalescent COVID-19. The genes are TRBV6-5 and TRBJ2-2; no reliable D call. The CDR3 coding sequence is TGTGCCAGCAGTTACTCCTCAGATAACACCGGGGAGCTGTTTTTT. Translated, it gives CASSYSSDNTGELFF.